Below, 23 T cell receptor beta chains from the same sample are listed, as sequenced in a study of T cell responses to AZD1222 COVID-19 vaccine. TCRdb's copy holds only in-frame clones and misses some; the assay was immunoSEQ multiplex PCR. The sample includes around 30,000 clones, 93% of them seen just once. This material consisted of peripheral blood, taken on day 0 of AZD1222 vaccination. The receptor source for this set is an adult in good health.

V gene TRBV9 combines with J gene TRBJ1-6; D is ambiguous. Per germline, CDR1 SGDLS and CDR2 YYNGEE. Trimming shortened V by 4 bases and J by 7 bases, and 12 bases separated the two germline ends. The CDR3 loop spans 14 amino acids. CDR3 coding DNA: TGTGCCAGCAGCCCCCTTCGGGCAAATTCACCCCTCCACTTT. The encoded protein is CASSPLRANSPLHF.

The chain has TRBV28 and TRBJ1-4; D is ambiguous. Germline V gene data show CDR1 as MDHEN and CDR2 as SYDVKM. V was shortened by 8 bases and J by 8 bases, with 15 bases between the two germline ends. This CDR3 region has 13 residues. CDR3: CASHPGGREKLFF. CDR3 DNA sequence: TGTGCCAGCCACCCAGGTGGGAGGGAAAAACTGTTTTTT.

The chain couples TRBV6-5 to TRBJ2-1, with 7 positions matching TRBD2. Germline V CDR1 and CDR2: MNHEY, SVGAGI. The CDR3 length is 13 residues. Trimming took 5 bases from V and 7 from J; bases not matched to a gene: 5. CDR3 loop: CASSTGGWNEQFF. The CDR3 DNA follows: TGTGCCAGCAGTACCGGGGGGTGGAATGAGCAGTTCTTC.

The rearrangement links TRBV28 to TRBJ2-3, with 8 bases fitting TRBD2. This CDR3 contains 16 residues. V trimming: 3 bases; J trimming: 3 bases; junction bases outside the gene matches: 8. Germline values: CDR1 MDHEN, CDR2 SYDVKM. CDR3 DNA sequence: TGTGCCAGCAGTTTTACGGGGGGGCCTCGAACAGATACGCAGTATTTT. Its protein is CASSFTGGPRTDTQYF.

V is TRBV3-1 (or the pseudogene TRBV3-2) and J is TRBJ1-2; unclear D gene. V was clipped by 10 bases and J by 8 bases, with 17 bases between them. Germline assignment: CDR1 LGHDT and CDR2 YNNKEL (reference sequence). This CDR3 comprises 12 residues. CDR3 residues: CATSPEVGGYTF. The CDR3 DNA reads TGTGCCACCAGTCCGGAGGTGGGAGGCTACACCTTC.

The count of this clone is one. The genes are TRBV7-8 and TRBJ1-6, with D unclear. Germline V gives CDR1 SGHVS, CDR2 FQNEAQ. With 7 bases removed from V and 7 bases from J, the gap between germline ends came to 26 bases. The CDR3 extends over 18 amino acids. Here the CDR3 DNA reads TGTGCCAGCACCCTGGACGGATACTTACCTTACTTGAATTCACCCCTCCACTTT. It translates to CASTLDGYLPYLNSPLHF.

The V call is TRBV3-1 (or the pseudogene TRBV3-2), the J call TRBJ1-3; 10 bases are a match to TRBD1. The CDR3 is made up of 16 amino acids. CDR1 is LGHDT, CDR2 YNNKEL, per germline (reference sequence). The junction had 6 bases not matched to a gene; V was cut back by 3 bases and J by 4 bases. The CDR3 protein is CASSHSGTGVGNTIYF. In DNA, the CDR3 is TGTGCCAGCAGCCACTCCGGGACAGGGGTAGGAAACACCATATATTTT.

The chain has TRBV19 and TRBJ1-4; perhaps TRBD1 as D (5 bases). The V end was cut by 3 bases, the J end by 7 bases, with 15 bases between. CDR3 length: 15 residues. Germline V lookup: CDR1 LNHDA, CDR2 SQIVND (reference sequence). This chain's CDR3 is CASSIPEGIGEKLFF. In DNA, the CDR3 is TGTGCCAGTAGTATTCCCGAGGGGATCGGTGAAAAACTGTTTTTT.

The chain links TRBV6-2 or TRBV6-3 to TRBJ2-1, with 10 bases identical to TRBD2. After removal of 5 bases from V and 4 bases from J, the junction contained 8 bases not matched to a gene. In germline, CDR1 is MNHEY, CDR2 SVGEGT. This CDR3 comprises 16 residues. The CDR3, as DNA: TGTGCCAGCAGTGGTCGACTAGCGGGTCCTTACAATGAGCAGTTCTTC. It yields the protein CASSGRLAGPYNEQFF.

This chain uses TRBV28 with TRBJ1-4, with TRBD1 as a possible D gene (6 bases). V lost 2 bases and J 5 bases, leaving 9 bases between the germline ends. The CDR3 has 14 residues. Germline CDR1 is MDHEN and CDR2 is SYDVKM. The CDR3 reads CASSLGGANEKLFF. CDR3 in DNA: TGTGCCAGCAGTTTAGGGGGCGCAAATGAAAAACTGTTTTTT.

J is TRBJ2-7 and V is TRBV6-4; no clear D. The germline CDR1 and CDR2 sequences are MRHNA and SNTAGT. The V and J ends lost 3 bases and 0 bases respectively, with 9 bases between them. The CDR3 is 14 residues long. The CDR3 sequence is CASSEGAHSYEQYF. The DNA of the CDR3 is TGTGCCAGCAGTGAAGGCGCACACTCCTACGAGCAGTACTTC.

The chain has TRBV6-1 and TRBJ1-2; D call uncertain. Trimming left V 1 base short and J 5 bases short, with 8 bases between. The CDR3 consists of 13 residues. CDR1 is MNHNS and CDR2 is SASEGT in the germline V gene. CDR3 loop: CASSEGLRYGYTF. The CDR3 bases are TGTGCCAGCAGTGAAGGATTGAGGTATGGCTACACCTTC.

The genes are TRBV12-3 or TRBV12-4 and TRBJ2-5; 9 bases agree with TRBD1. The V segment lost 5 bases and the J segment 5 bases; nucleotides outside the gene matches: 3. The length of the CDR3 is 13 residues. CDR3 sequence: CASSVGTGETQYF. The CDR3 nucleotides read TGTGCCAGCAGTGTGGGGACAGGGGAGACCCAGTACTTC.

CDR3 nucleotide sequence: TGCGCCAGCGGATGGACTAGCGGGGAAGATACGCAGTATTTT. Its translation is CASGWTSGEDTQYF. This chain uses TRBV10-2 with TRBJ2-3; TRBD2 aligns across 12 bases. V trimming: 8 bases; J trimming: 5 bases; junction bases outside the gene matches: 5. CDR1 and CDR2 from the germline V gene are WSHSY and SAAADI. The CDR3 runs 14 residues.

This chain connects TRBV5-5 to TRBJ2-2; maybe TRBD2 (6 bases). The CDR3 extends over 13 amino acids. Germline assignment: CDR1 SGHKS and CDR2 YYEKEE (reference sequence). The ends were cut back, 4 bases at V and 7 bases at J, with 11 bases in the middle. In DNA form, the CDR3 reads TGTGCCAGCAGCAAGACAGCGGGCGGGGAGCTGTTTTTT. Protein product: CASSKTAGGELFF.

V usage is TRBV5-6 and J usage is TRBJ2-7; TRBD1 agrees at 10 bases. CDR1 is SGHDT, CDR2 YYEEEE, per germline. The V segment lost 0 bases and the J segment 9 bases; nucleotides outside the gene matches: 12. The CDR3 runs to 16 residues. CDR3: CASSLEGTGAGRGQYF. DNA for the CDR3: TGTGCCAGCAGCTTGGAGGGGACAGGGGCGGGGCGAGGGCAGTACTTC.

The CDR3 DNA is TGTGCCAGCAGTTATATGGAGACCCAGTACTTC. Its protein is CASSYMETQYF. The genes are TRBV6-5 and TRBJ2-5, with D unresolved. This CDR3 comprises 11 residues. Germline V gene lookup returns CDR1 MNHEY and CDR2 SVGAGI. The V and J ends lost 3 bases and 5 bases respectively, with 4 bases between them.

The rearrangement uses TRBV11-2 and TRBJ2-7, with 7 bases lining up with TRBD1. The CDR3 contains 15 residues. V was clipped by 1 base and J by 0 bases; unmatched bases: 3. Germline V lookup: CDR1 SGHAT, CDR2 FQNNGV. CDR3 DNA: TGTGCCAGCAGCTTAGGGACAGGTAGCTCCTACGAGCAGTACTTC. It is translated as CASSLGTGSSYEQYF.

The CDR3 loop reads CASSSSSGRKDEQFF. CDR3 nucleotide sequence: TGTGCCAGCAGTTCCTCTAGCGGGAGGAAGGATGAGCAGTTCTTC. The rearrangement uses TRBV27 and TRBJ2-1; 11 bases match TRBD2. The CDR3 totals 15 residues. CDR1 and CDR2 (germline): MNHEY, SMNVEV (reference sequence). V lost 4 bases, J lost 8 bases, and 7 bases stayed unmatched.

This rearrangement joins TRBV7-2 to TRBJ2-7, with TRBD1 as a possible D gene (6 bases). This CDR3 is 13 amino acids long. V lost 4 bases, J lost 5 bases, and 12 bases lay in between. Germline lookup yields CDR1 SGHTA and CDR2 FQGNSA. CDR3 amino acids: CASSSPSGDEQYF. The CDR3 DNA sequence: TGTGCCAGCAGCTCACCCTCAGGGGACGAGCAGTACTTC.

This clone has just a few counts. V is TRBV6-1 and J is TRBJ1-3; a possible D gene is TRBD1 (6 bases). CDR1 is MNHNS, CDR2 SASEGT, per germline. The CDR3 spans 17 residues. V was trimmed by 2 bases and J by 0 bases, leaving 14 bases between them. This CDR3 reads CASSERAGDFSGNTIYF. CDR3 coding DNA: TGTGCCAGCAGTGAACGGGCAGGGGACTTCTCTGGAAACACCATATATTTT.

The chain is built from TRBV5-8 and TRBJ1-2; unclear D gene. This CDR3 is built from 17 residues. CDR1 is SGHTS and CDR2 is YDEGEE in the germline V gene. The V gene lost 2 bases and the J gene lost 0 bases, with 17 bases spanning the gap. CDR3 amino acids: CASSLRSRGPSNYGYTF. CDR3 in DNA: TGTGCCAGCAGCTTAAGGTCGCGTGGACCTTCTAACTATGGCTACACCTTC.

The J gene is TRBJ2-1, the V gene TRBV4-1; D remains unclear. V lost 1 base, J lost 0 bases, and 13 bases lay in between. This CDR3 spans 17 amino acids. From germline, CDR1 is MGHRA and CDR2 YSYEKL. CDR3 bases: TGCGCCAGCAGCCAAGTAAGGGCCTTTTACTCCTACAATGAGCAGTTCTTC. Encoded protein: CASSQVRAFYSYNEQFF.